Listed here are 6 T cell receptor beta chains from one sample, sequenced in a study of blood T cell repertoires in COVID-19. Profiling relied on immunoSEQ multiplex PCR, and the TCRdb table lists in-frame clones only, not all of them. There are 140,000 to 150,000 clones in the sample; around 78% occur only once, and more than 1.5% lies in the top ten. The sample taken for sequencing was peripheral blood. The receptors here all came from a woman between 55 and 75 years old with acute or convalescent COVID-19.

This clone was picked up a small number of times. CDR3: CATSRSGLAGGGSYNEQFF. The CDR3 DNA is TGTGCCACCAGCAGATCGGGACTAGCGGGAGGAGGGTCCTACAATGAGCAGTTCTTC. This sequence joins TRBV15 and TRBJ2-1; 15 positions agree with TRBD2. The CDR3 contains 19 residues. Germline V CDR1 and CDR2: LNHNV, YYDKDF (reference sequence). Unmatched junction bases numbered 6, after V lost 2 bases and J lost 1 base.

The J gene is TRBJ1-6, the V gene TRBV12-3 or TRBV12-4; D possibly corresponds to TRBD1 (5 bases). The CDR3 is 13 amino acids. The V end was cut by 2 bases, the J end by 10 bases, with 9 bases between. As DNA, the CDR3 is TGTGCCAGCAGTTTAATCGGGGGATCACCCCTCCACTTT. It translates to CASSLIGGSPLHF.

This clone was seen a few times. The chain has TRBV5-1 and TRBJ1-1; no clear D. The germline V gene encodes CDR1 SGHRS and CDR2 YFSETQ. V lost 0 bases, J lost 7 bases, and 7 bases lay in between. The CDR3 is 12 amino acids. CDR3 DNA sequence: TGCGCCAGCAGCTTGGGGGCCTTTGAAGCTTTCTTT. Protein product: CASSLGAFEAFF.

The genes are TRBV6-4 and TRBJ2-7; 11 positions match TRBD1. J lost 6 bases, V lost 6 bases, and 4 bases had no gene match. Germline V gene sequence: CDR1 MRHNA, CDR2 SNTAGT. The CDR3 covers 13 residues. This CDR3 reads CASSHGTGGEQYF. The CDR3 DNA is TGTGCCAGCAGCCACGGGACAGGGGGCGAGCAGTACTTC.

V and J are TRBV5-5 and TRBJ1-2; the D is unclear. Germline values: CDR1 SGHKS, CDR2 YYEKEE (reference sequence). This CDR3 comprises 15 residues. V lost 0 bases to trimming and J lost 0 bases, with 9 bases between them. The CDR3 sequence: CASSLVQTTNYGYTF. In nucleotides, the CDR3 is TGTGCCAGCAGCTTGGTTCAGACAACTAACTATGGCTACACCTTC.

This sequence joins TRBV29-1 and TRBJ1-1, with 7 nucleotides matching TRBD1. V was clipped by 8 bases and J by 0 bases; unmatched bases: 6. The V gene's germline CDR1 is SQVTM and CDR2 ANQGSEA. CDR3 length: 13 residues. CDR3 in amino acids: CSIRTGLNTEAFF. The CDR3 DNA is TGCAGCATTCGGACAGGATTGAACACTGAAGCTTTCTTT.